This TCR beta chain is from a study of shared clonotypes between healthy human individuals. General study points: Naive CD4 clonotypes overlapped across a handful of donors at approximately 5.3%.

CDR1 ENHRY and CDR2 SYGVKD come from the germline V gene. CDR3 length equals 17 residues. With V trimmed by 6 bases and J by 7 bases, 14 bases remained unmatched. Profiling relied on immunoSEQ multiplex PCR, and the TCRdb table lists in-frame clones only, not all of them. The sample has about 1 million clones, about 77% seen once. The sample holds a few counts of this clone. Antigen unknown. Sequencing used memory CD4+ T cells sorted from blood. The subset denotes: CD45RA-negative fraction. The gene calls are TRBV10-3 and TRBJ2-2; 10 bases are shared with TRBD2. The clonotype originates from a man younger than 30 in good health. The CDR3 loop reads CAISSGLAAKGNGELFF. Written as DNA, the CDR3 is TGTGCCATCAGCTCCGGACTAGCGGCCAAAGGGAACGGGGAGCTGTTTTTT.